The 17 T cell receptor beta chains presented below share a single source sample, sequenced in a study of patients and donors after allogeneic stem cell transplantation. TCRdb reanalysed the RT-PCR reads using MiXCR and keeps one entry per CDR3 protein. The sample lists roughly 940,000 distinct CDR3 sequences, about 20% occurring once. The sample taken for sequencing was blood, either unsorted or a sorted T cell fraction (not recorded which). The source of these receptors is a human donor who was either an allogeneic HSCT recipient or a stem cell or donor lymphocyte infusion donor (not recorded which). It is not recorded whose cells these are; they may come from a transplant donor.

This clonotype was seen only a few times. The chain is built from TRBV28 and TRBJ2-1; TRBD2 matches 13 bases. V lost 8 bases and J lost 6; bases outside the gene matches: 4. CDR1 and CDR2 (germline): MDHEN, SYDVKM. CDR3 size: 14 residues. The CDR3 protein is CASGRTSGSNEQFF. The CDR3 coding sequence is TGTGCCAGCGGAAGGACTAGCGGGAGCAATGAGCAGTTCTTC.

This clonotype was recorded at least ten times. The chain couples TRBV29-1 to TRBJ2-5; no clear D gene. The germline gives CDR1 SQVTM, CDR2 ANQGSEA. The CDR3 runs to 11 residues. V shed 5 bases and J shed 2 bases, with 6 bases lying between them. The CDR3 region has the DNA TGCAGCGTTTCCCGGCAAGAGACCCAGTACTTC. Encoded protein: CSVSRQETQYF. Supplemented by reference TRBV29-1 and TRBJ2-5, the full variable domain reads SAVISQKPSRDICQRGTSLTIQCQVDSQVTMMFWYRQQPGQSLTLIATANQGSEATYESGFVIDKFPISRPNLTFSTLTVSNMSPEDSSIYLCSVSRQETQYFGPGTRLLVL.

V and J are TRBV20-1 and TRBJ1-5; the D is unclear. CDR3 size: 12 residues. Germline V gene lookup returns CDR1 DFQATT and CDR2 SNEGSKA (reference sequence). Trimming removed 3 bases at V and 2 bases at J, with 5 bases between. CDR3 sequence: CSASLGNQPQHF. CDR3 nucleotide sequence: TGCAGTGCTAGTCTGGGCAATCAGCCCCAGCATTTT.

There are a few counts of this clonotype. The CDR3 spells CSATISDRSYEQYF. CDR3 nucleotide sequence: TGCAGTGCGACGATATCGGACAGGAGCTACGAGCAGTACTTC. The genes are TRBV20-1 and TRBJ2-7, with 7 bases aligning to TRBD1. This CDR3 is 14 amino acids long. After removal of 6 bases from V and 3 bases from J, the junction contained 11 bases not matched to a gene. Germline loops: CDR1 DFQATT, CDR2 SNEGSKA (reference sequence).

Only a few counts were recorded for this clonotype. This CDR3 is CASSDMGVYEQYF. The CDR3 DNA is TGTGCCAGCAGTGATATGGGGGTCTACGAGCAGTACTTC. The genes are TRBV2 and TRBJ2-7; tentatively, D is TRBD1 or TRBD2 (5 bases each). This CDR3 is 13 amino acids long. CDR1 SNHLY and CDR2 FYNNEI come from the germline V gene. The V and J ends lost 3 bases and 3 bases respectively, with 9 bases between them.

The chain links TRBV24-1 to TRBJ2-1; possibly TRBD1 or TRBD2 for D (5 bases each). V gave up 2 bases and J gave up 0 bases, with 13 bases separating them. Germline V gene lookup returns CDR1 KGHDR and CDR2 SFDVKD. CDR3 length: 17 residues. The CDR3 region has the DNA TGTGCCACCAGTGATTCGACAGCCACTAGCTCCTACAATGAGCAGTTCTTC. Encoded protein: CATSDSTATSSYNEQFF.

This chain connects TRBV5-6 to TRBJ2-1; D ambiguous. There are 12 residues in the CDR3. The V end was cut by 5 bases, the J end by 9 bases, with 12 bases between. Germline values: CDR1 SGHDT, CDR2 YYEEEE. CDR3 nucleotides: TGTGCCAGCAGTCAAGAGTCCAGTGAGCAGTTCTTC. Translated: CASSQESSEQFF.

This clonotype has more than one count but fewer than ten. The J gene is TRBJ1-3, the V gene TRBV7-9, with D perhaps TRBD1 (5 bases). The CDR3 loop spans 16 amino acids. The V gene lost 0 bases and the J gene lost 3 bases, with 12 bases spanning the gap. Germline CDR1 is SEHNR and CDR2 is FQNEAQ (reference sequence). CDR3 amino acids: CASSLAPGSLGNTIYF. The CDR3 DNA reads as TGTGCCAGCAGCTTAGCGCCAGGGAGCCTTGGAAACACCATATATTTT. Looking up the rest from reference TRBV7-9 and TRBJ1-3 gives the full variable domain: DTGVSQNPRHKITKRGQNVTFRCDPISEHNRLYWYRQTLGQGPEFLTYFQNEAQLEKSRLLSDRFSAERPKGSFSTLEIQRTEQGDSAMYLCASSLAPGSLGNTIYFGEGSWLTVV.

This clonotype was found a few times. J is TRBJ1-5 and V is TRBV18; unclear D gene. Germline values: CDR1 KGHSH, CDR2 LQKENI. The CDR3 spans 13 residues. The V end was cut by 0 bases, the J end by 6 bases, with 6 bases between. The CDR3 DNA reads TGTGCCAGCTCACCACCGACGGGTCAGCCCCAGCATTTT. This translates into CASSPPTGQPQHF.

This clonotype was found a few times. The DNA of the CDR3 is TGTGCCAGCAGTTACGGAGTGGGAAATGAGCAGTTCTTC. Its protein is CASSYGVGNEQFF. The chain carries TRBV6-2 or TRBV6-3 and TRBJ2-1, with D uncertain. Germline V gene lookup returns CDR1 MNHEY and CDR2 SVGEGT. V was pared by 2 bases and J by 7 bases, with 9 bases between. The CDR3 has 13 residues.

The genes are TRBV9 and TRBJ1-1; D unclear. There are 14 residues in the CDR3. V was cut by 5 bases and J by 3 bases, with 14 bases left in between. The germline gives CDR1 SGDLS, CDR2 YYNGEE. The chain's CDR3 is CASSITVRDTEAFF. In DNA form, the CDR3 reads TGTGCCAGCAGTATAACAGTGAGGGACACTGAAGCTTTCTTT. The entire variable domain, with the rest obtained from reference TRBV9 and TRBJ1-1, is as follows: DSGVTQTPKHLITATGQRVTLRCSPRSGDLSVYWYQQSLDQGLQFLIQYYNGEERAKGNILERFSAQQFPDLHSELNLSSLELGDSALYFCASSITVRDTEAFFGQGTRLTVV.

This clonotype was found a few times. The chain carries TRBV12-3 or TRBV12-4 and TRBJ2-7; 13 bases fit TRBD2. With V trimmed by 6 bases and J by 7 bases, 6 bases remained unmatched. The CDR3 is 14 amino acids. CDR3 sequence: CASSLRGLAGEQYF. DNA for the CDR3: TGTGCCAGCAGCCTCCGGGGACTAGCGGGGGAGCAGTACTTC.

The chain is built from TRBV4-1 and TRBJ2-5; tentative D call: TRBD1 (6 bases). CDR1 MGHRA and CDR2 YSYEKL come from the germline V gene. The CDR3 contains 15 residues. Trimming pared 1 base from V and 0 bases from J, leaving 9 bases between. The CDR3 sequence: CASSQGTVNQETQYF. CDR3 nucleotide sequence: TGCGCCAGCAGCCAAGGGACAGTAAACCAAGAGACCCAGTACTTC.

The rearrangement links TRBV12-3 or TRBV12-4 to TRBJ1-5; maybe TRBD1 (5 bases). The CDR3 has 15 amino acids. Deletions cut 5 bases from V and 2 bases from J, with 13 bases between. The CDR3 bases are TGTGCCAGCAGTGTTGGGGGGTCTGGCAATCAGCCCCAGCATTTT. Its protein is CASSVGGSGNQPQHF.

The chain is built from TRBV6-2 or TRBV6-3 and TRBJ1-5, with D hard to call. Germline loops: CDR1 MNHEY, CDR2 SVGEGT. V lost 7 bases and J lost 4, with 17 bases in between. The CDR3 length is 15 residues. The CDR3 nucleotides read TGTGCCAGCACCTTCTCGCGGAGCGGGAATCAGCCCCAGCATTTT. Protein sequence: CASTFSRSGNQPQHF.

This chain connects TRBV7-2 to TRBJ1-5; TRBD1 is a possible D gene (6 bases). Trimming stripped 3 bases from V and 0 bases from J, with 9 bases between. Germline V gene lookup returns CDR1 SGHTA and CDR2 FQGNSA. The length of the CDR3 is 15 residues. In DNA form, the CDR3 reads TGTGCCAGCAGCTTTAGGGGACATAGCAATCAGCCCCAGCATTTT. This encodes CASSFRGHSNQPQHF. Using reference TRBV7-2 and TRBJ1-5 for the parts outside the CDR3, the full variable domain is GAGVSQSPSNKVTEKGKDVELRCDPISGHTALYWYRQSLGQGLEFLIYFQGNSAPDKSGLPSDRFSAERTGGSVSTLTIQRTQQEDSAVYLCASSFRGHSNQPQHFGDGTRLSIL.

CDR3 DNA: TGTGCCAGCAGTTTATCGTACGGAATTGGGGATACGCAGTATTTT. Protein sequence: CASSLSYGIGDTQYF. The rearrangement links TRBV12-3 or TRBV12-4 to TRBJ2-3; D unclear. Trimming stripped 2 bases from V and 6 bases from J, with 15 bases between. The CDR3 length is 15 residues.